This T cell receptor (beta chain) was retrieved from a study of control samples from healthy donors and cancer patients. Sequencing used immunoSEQ multiplex PCR; TCRdb keeps in-frame clones, though not all of them. The sample lists approximately 150,000 clones, roughly 90% occurring once. V was cut by 4 bases and J by 0 bases, with 22 bases left in between. The CDR3 covers 19 residues. The germline V gene has CDR1 SNHLY and CDR2 FYNNEI. The source of this sequence is a woman aged 25 to 39 in good health. The sample comprised blood. The genes are TRBV2 and TRBJ1-3; D may be TRBD1 (5 bases). CDR3 residues: CASSGDPQSAGPSGNTIYF. As DNA, the CDR3 is TGTGCCAGCAGTGGAGATCCCCAGTCAGCAGGGCCCTCTGGAAACACCATATATTTT. Combining the CDR3 with reference TRBV2 and TRBJ1-3 gives the whole variable domain EPEVTQTPSHQVTQMGQEVILRCVPISNHLYFYWYRQILGQKVEFLVSFYNNEISEKSEIFDDQFSVERPDGSNFTLKIRSTKLEDSAMYFCASSGDPQSAGPSGNTIYFGEGSWLTVV.